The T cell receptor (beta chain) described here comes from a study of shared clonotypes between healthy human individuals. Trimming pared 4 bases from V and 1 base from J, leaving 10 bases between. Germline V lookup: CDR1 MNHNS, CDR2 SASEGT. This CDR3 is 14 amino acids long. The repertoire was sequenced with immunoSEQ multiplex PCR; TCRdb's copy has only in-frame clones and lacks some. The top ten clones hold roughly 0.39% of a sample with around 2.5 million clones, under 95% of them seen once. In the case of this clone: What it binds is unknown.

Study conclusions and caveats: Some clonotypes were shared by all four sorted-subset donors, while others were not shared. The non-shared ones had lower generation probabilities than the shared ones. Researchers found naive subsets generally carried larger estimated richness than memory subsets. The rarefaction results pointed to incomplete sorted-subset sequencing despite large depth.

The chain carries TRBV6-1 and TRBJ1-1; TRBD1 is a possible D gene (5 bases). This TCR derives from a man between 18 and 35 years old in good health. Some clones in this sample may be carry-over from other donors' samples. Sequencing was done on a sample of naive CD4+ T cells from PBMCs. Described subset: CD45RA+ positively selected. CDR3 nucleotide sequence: TGTGCCAGCAGTGTGACAGATCGGAACACTGAAGCTTTCTTT. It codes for CASSVTDRNTEAFF.